Below, 29 T cell receptor beta chains from the same sample are listed, as sequenced in a study of blood T cells in healthy people across ages (dated by TCRdb to the mid-2010s). The library was built by means of 5' RACE. The sequencer was an Illumina HiSeq 2500. A second roughly 7 to 12 cycle PCR used a sample-barcoded 5' primer and a J-beta primer mix. TCRdb reworked the public reads: Q25 trimming with fastp, MiXCR clone assembly, productive beta chains retained. Every distinct CDR3 protein forms one entry, paired with its most common genes and DNA. The sample table contains more than 1,400,000 distinct CDR3 sequences; only one count was recorded for about 43% of them. The top ten hold roughly 8.2% of the sample. The sample taken for sequencing was blood. These TCRs come from a woman in her late teens or twenties in good health.

The chain combines TRBV20-1 with TRBJ2-4, with 14 positions matching TRBD2. V was clipped by 1 base and J by 0 bases; unmatched bases: 11. This CDR3 comprises 20 residues. Germline V gives CDR1 DFQATT, CDR2 SNEGSKA (reference sequence). The chain's CDR3 is CSARGQGLAGAGVAKNIQYF. The CDR3 DNA is TGCAGTGCTAGAGGACAGGGACTAGCGGGGGCGGGGGTAGCCAAAAACATTCAGTACTTC.

The chain employs TRBV30 and TRBJ1-2; D not resolved. Germline V gives CDR1 GTSNPN, CDR2 SVGIG (reference sequence). The CDR3 is 13 amino acids. V gave up 1 base and J gave up 3 bases, with 9 bases separating them. The CDR3 loop is CAWSGTSYYGYTF. In nucleotides, the CDR3 is TGTGCCTGGAGTGGAACAAGTTACTATGGCTACACCTTC.

This chain uses TRBV4-2 with TRBJ2-5, with 8 bases matching TRBD2. The CDR3 runs to 15 residues. Germline V gene data show CDR1 as LGHNA and CDR2 as YNFKEQ. V was clipped by 5 bases and J by 2 bases; unmatched bases: 7. The CDR3 coding sequence is TGTGCCAGCAGCAAAAGTCTAGCGGGTCAAGAGACCCAGTACTTC. Its protein is CASSKSLAGQETQYF.

The sample holds a few counts of this clonotype. V and J are TRBV12-3 or TRBV12-4 and TRBJ1-1; no clear D. V lost 7 bases and J lost 2, with 11 bases in between. The CDR3 contains 13 residues. The chain's CDR3 is CASKRALNTEAFF. For the CDR3, the DNA is TGTGCCAGCAAGCGGGCTCTTAACACTGAAGCTTTCTTT.

Details on this clonotype: One end of the junction does not line up with germline, which may come from a read error. The V gene is TRBV18, the J gene TRBJ2-1; D is unclear. The CDR3 is made up of 14 amino acids. In germline, CDR1 is KGHSH, CDR2 LQKENI. The CDR3 sequence: CASSPPGRVNEQFF. For the CDR3, the DNA is TGTGCCAGCTCCCCACCGGGTAGGGTTAACGAGCAGTTCTTC.

The chain joins TRBV7-2 to TRBJ2-1; D ambiguous. CDR3 length equals 15 residues. Germline values: CDR1 SGHTA, CDR2 FQGNSA. V lost 1 base and J lost 4, with 11 bases in between. The CDR3 bases are TGTGCCAGCAGCTTAGGTGTGGCTAGATACAATGAGCAGTTCTTC. Encoded protein: CASSLGVARYNEQFF.

This clonotype has more than one count but fewer than ten. V usage is TRBV6-1 and J usage is TRBJ2-1; TRBD2 aligns across 14 bases. This CDR3 is built from 20 residues. The germline V gene encodes CDR1 MNHNS and CDR2 SASEGT. V lost 1 base, J lost 2 bases, and 10 bases stayed unmatched. CDR3 nucleotide sequence: TGTGCCAGCAGTGAAGGACTAGCGGGGGGGCGTCTCTTGCCCTACAATGAGCAGTTCTTC. This codes for CASSEGLAGGRLLPYNEQFF.

The V and J genes are TRBV20-1 and TRBJ2-1; 14 nucleotides match TRBD2. Trimming removed 0 bases from V and 7 bases from J; junction bases left unmatched: 2. Germline V gene lookup returns CDR1 DFQATT and CDR2 SNEGSKA (reference sequence). This CDR3 has 15 residues. DNA for the CDR3: TGCAGTGCTAGAGATGGACTAGCGGGGGGAAATGAGCAGTTCTTC. It is translated as CSARDGLAGGNEQFF.

This sequence joins TRBV12-3 or TRBV12-4 and TRBJ2-7; 12 nucleotides agree with TRBD2. The CDR3 extends over 15 amino acids. J was trimmed by 1 base and V by 4 bases; bases with no gene match: 2. Here the CDR3 DNA reads TGTGCCAGCAGTTACACTAGCGGGAGGTCCTACGAGCAGTACTTC. It is translated as CASSYTSGRSYEQYF.

In its sample, this clonotype was seen many times. This chain joins TRBV28 and TRBJ1-2; 8 positions match TRBD1. Germline V gene lookup returns CDR1 MDHEN and CDR2 SYDVKM. The ends lost 4 bases at V and 2 bases at J; junction bases unmatched: 6. The CDR3 has 15 residues. For the CDR3, the DNA is TGTGCCAGCAGTTCCGACAGGGGAGGGAACTATGGCTACACCTTC. It specifies CASSSDRGGNYGYTF.

The CDR3 reads CASSQDGPPAGWTQYF. As DNA, the CDR3 is TGCGCCAGCAGCCAAGATGGTCCCCCGGCGGGTTGGACGCAGTATTTT. The chain couples TRBV4-1 to TRBJ2-3; perhaps TRBD2 as D (5 bases). CDR3 length: 16 amino acids. Germline CDR1 reads MGHRA; CDR2 reads YSYEKL. Trimming cost V 0 bases and J 9 bases, with 19 bases left between them.

For the CDR3, the DNA is TGCAGTGCTAGGCAACTAGCGGGGGATGATAGGTCAGATACGCAGTATTTT. Its protein is CSARQLAGDDRSDTQYF. The chain recombines TRBV20-1 with TRBJ2-3; TRBD2 aligns across 11 bases. Germline trimming cut 3 bases from V and 4 bases from J; bases unmatched to any gene: 12. From germline, CDR1 is DFQATT and CDR2 SNEGSKA (reference sequence). This CDR3 region has 17 residues.

As to this clonotype: An end of the junction does not agree with germline; a read error may underlie this. The chain employs TRBV5-1 and TRBJ2-1, with D possibly called TRBD1 or TRBD2 (5 bases each). Germline lookup yields CDR1 SGHRS and CDR2 YFSETQ. The CDR3 consists of 13 residues. The CDR3 spells CASRDPPYNGQFF. In nucleotides, the CDR3 is TGCGCCAGCCGGGACCCTCCCTACAATGGGCAGTTCTTC. The full variable domain, its missing parts supplied by reference TRBV5-1 and TRBJ2-1, is KAGVTQTPRYLIKTRGQQVTLSCSPISGHRSVSWYQQTPGQGLQFLFEYFSETQRNKGNFPGRFSGRQFSNSRSEMNVSTLELGDSALYLCASRDPPYNGQFFGPGTRLTVL.

The chain joins TRBV6-5 to TRBJ2-1; 13 bases map to TRBD2. Per the germline V gene, CDR1 is MNHEY and CDR2 is SVGAGI. V lost 6 bases and J lost 8; bases outside the gene matches: 7. This CDR3 is built from 15 residues. Written as DNA, the CDR3 is TGTGCCAGCAGACGACTAGCGGGAGGTTTCTATGAGCAGTTCTTC. Its translation: CASRRLAGGFYEQFF.

The chain uses TRBV27 and TRBJ2-4; no reliable D call. The germline V gene encodes CDR1 MNHEY and CDR2 SMNVEV (reference sequence). The CDR3 length is 11 residues. V lost 8 bases to trimming and J lost 13 bases, with 15 bases between them. DNA for the CDR3: TGTGCCAGCCGTCGCCTCCGGGTCCAGTACTTC. It translates to CASRRLRVQYF.

The genes are TRBV20-1 and TRBJ1-4; D is unclear. CDR1 DFQATT and CDR2 SNEGSKA come from the germline V gene (reference sequence). The CDR3 has 13 amino acids. With 4 bases removed from V and 0 bases from J, the gap between germline ends came to 6 bases. The CDR3 DNA follows: TGCAGTGCTATTAACCCAACTAATGAAAAACTGTTTTTT. It yields the protein CSAINPTNEKLFF.

The chain joins TRBV27 to TRBJ2-2, with D maybe TRBD1 (5 bases). Germline V lookup: CDR1 MNHEY, CDR2 SMNVEV (reference sequence). The ends were cut back, 3 bases at V and 8 bases at J, with 16 bases in the middle. The length of the CDR3 is 15 residues. The CDR3 region has the DNA TGTGCCAGCAGTTTTTGGGGCCCTTTCGGAGGGGAGCTGTTTTTT. As protein: CASSFWGPFGGELFF.

This chain uses TRBV4-2 with TRBJ2-3, with 11 bases fitting TRBD2. Losses at the gene ends were 5 bases for V and 3 bases for J; bases not matched to a gene: 7. Germline values: CDR1 LGHNA, CDR2 YNFKEQ. This CDR3 has 16 amino acids. The CDR3 reads CASSRGTSGGTDTQYF. As DNA, the CDR3 is TGTGCCAGCAGCAGAGGGACTAGCGGTGGGACAGATACGCAGTATTTT.

V and J are TRBV12-3 or TRBV12-4 and TRBJ2-2; no reliable D call. The V and J ends lost 6 bases and 0 bases respectively, with 8 bases between them. The CDR3 has 14 amino acids. This chain's CDR3 is CASRSGSNTGELFF. CDR3 nucleotides: TGTGCCAGCAGGTCTGGATCGAACACCGGGGAGCTGTTTTTT.

The rearrangement uses TRBV11-2 and TRBJ1-2, with 8 bases aligning to TRBD1. Germline CDR1 SGHAT, CDR2 FQNNGV. The CDR3 has 16 residues. Trimming cost V 1 base and J 4 bases; bases outside gene matches: 8. In nucleotides, the CDR3 is TGTGCCAGCAGCTTAGGAGCAGGGGGCCTGGCCTATGGCTACACCTTC. It codes for CASSLGAGGLAYGYTF. The whole variable domain, remainder taken from reference TRBV11-2 and TRBJ1-2, is EAGVAQSPRYKIIEKRQSVAFWCNPISGHATLYWYQQILGQGPKLLIQFQNNGVVDDSQLPKDRFSAERLKGVDSTLKIQPAKLEDSAVYLCASSLGAGGLAYGYTFGSGTRLTVV.

V usage is TRBV12-3 or TRBV12-4 and J usage is TRBJ2-1; D perhaps matches TRBD1 (6 bases). This CDR3 region has 16 residues. Trimming removed 4 bases from V and 9 bases from J, with 22 bases in between. Here the CDR3 DNA reads TGTGCCAGCAGTTCCCGAGGGGGTCTTAGCACCGGTGAGCAGTTCTTC. As protein: CASSSRGGLSTGEQFF.

The V and J genes are TRBV20-1 and TRBJ2-7, with 7 bases aligning to TRBD2. The CDR3 extends over 13 amino acids. V trimming: 6 bases; J trimming: 4 bases; junction bases outside the gene matches: 9. Looked up from germline, CDR1 is DFQATT and CDR2 is SNEGSKA (reference sequence). CDR3 in amino acids: CSAPGEGGYEQYF. As DNA, the CDR3 is TGCAGTGCCCCCGGGGAGGGAGGATACGAGCAGTACTTC.

The chain has TRBV2 and TRBJ2-5; possible D gene TRBD1, 6 bases. The J call may be in error: the DNA end matches TRBJ2-7 better. From germline, CDR1 is SNHLY and CDR2 FYNNEI. The CDR3 loop spans 12 amino acids. The CDR3 reads CASRLQGNEQYF. The CDR3 nucleotides are TGTGCCAGCAGGCTCCAGGGGAACGAGCAGTACTTC.

The chain is built from TRBV7-2 and TRBJ2-1, with D perhaps matching TRBD2 (5 bases). The CDR3 spans 16 residues. V shed 1 base and J shed 4 bases, with 14 bases lying between them. Germline lookup yields CDR1 SGHTA and CDR2 FQGNSA. CDR3 amino acids: CASSLVPLLDYNEQFF. Here the CDR3 DNA reads TGTGCCAGCAGCTTAGTCCCGCTACTAGATTACAATGAGCAGTTCTTC. The complete variable domain, with remaining parts taken from reference TRBV7-2 and TRBJ2-1, reads GAGVSQSPSNKVTEKGKDVELRCDPISGHTALYWYRQSLGQGLEFLIYFQGNSAPDKSGLPSDRFSAERTGGSVSTLTIQRTQQEDSAVYLCASSLVPLLDYNEQFFGPGTRLTVL.

This chain joins TRBV7-8 and TRBJ2-3; D remains unclear. Trimming took 5 bases from V and 2 from J, leaving 14 bases between them. CDR1 is SGHVS, CDR2 FQNEAQ, per germline. The CDR3 is 15 amino acids. This chain's CDR3 is CASSPKAGTTDTQYF. The CDR3, as DNA: TGTGCCAGCAGCCCAAAGGCAGGAACCACAGATACGCAGTATTTT.

This rearrangement joins TRBV7-8 to TRBJ2-1, with D perhaps matching TRBD1 (5 bases). The DNA end is a closer match to TRBJ2-7, so the J assignment may be wrong. The V gene's germline CDR1 is SGHVS and CDR2 FQNEAQ. The CDR3 is 14 residues long. The CDR3 sequence is CASSLAGPNNEQYF. Here the CDR3 DNA reads TGTGCCAGCAGCTTAGCGGGGCCGAACAATGAGCAGTACTTC.

V and J are TRBV6-1 and TRBJ2-7; 11 nucleotides agree with TRBD2. There are 13 residues in the CDR3. Per germline, CDR1 MNHNS and CDR2 SASEGT. Trimming removed 11 bases from V and 4 bases from J; junction bases left unmatched: 7. The CDR3 DNA is TGTGCCGGATCGCTAGCGGGGGGTTACGAGCAGTACTTC. It translates to CAGSLAGGYEQYF.

This clonotype was seen a few times. The chain carries TRBV10-3 and TRBJ1-2, with TRBD1 as a possible D gene (5 bases). Trimming removed 0 bases at V and 5 bases at J, with 10 bases between. The CDR3 is 14 residues long. Germline CDR1 ENHRY, CDR2 SYGVKD. The CDR3 DNA is TGTGCCATCAGTGAGTCCCAGGGTCAGTATGGCTACACCTTC. It is translated as CAISESQGQYGYTF.

The J gene is TRBJ1-5, the V gene TRBV20-1, with D tentatively TRBD1 (6 bases). Trimming took 0 bases from V and 5 from J, leaving 11 bases between them. Germline assignment: CDR1 DFQATT and CDR2 SNEGSKA (reference sequence). This CDR3 has 14 amino acids. This CDR3 is CSAREVQGHQPQHF. In DNA form, the CDR3 reads TGCAGTGCTAGAGAAGTACAGGGTCATCAGCCCCAGCATTTT.